This T cell receptor (beta chain) was recovered during a study of siplizumab effects on memory and regulatory T cells. Findings and limits, study-wide: A major contribution to the alloresponse seemed to be made by naive T cells, which seemed more diverse than memory cells. Unstimulated subsets contained matches for only a minor fraction of alloreactive clones.

The CDR3 consists of 14 residues. Germline CDR1 reads MNHEY; CDR2 reads SVGAGI. The ends were cut back, 5 bases at V and 1 base at J, with 11 bases in the middle. Profiling relied on immunoSEQ multiplex PCR, and the TCRdb table lists in-frame clones only, not all of them. There are tens of thousands of clones in the sample; just over 95% occur only once, and approximately 1% lies in the top ten. Of note for this clone: Its antigen is not identified.

What was sequenced was naive CD8+ T cells sorted from blood. This clonotype originated in a human donor in good health. The chain has TRBV6-5 and TRBJ2-5; maybe TRBD1 (6 bases). CDR3: CASSAQGPQETQYF. In DNA, the CDR3 is TGTGCCAGCAGTGCACAGGGCCCCCAAGAGACCCAGTACTTC.